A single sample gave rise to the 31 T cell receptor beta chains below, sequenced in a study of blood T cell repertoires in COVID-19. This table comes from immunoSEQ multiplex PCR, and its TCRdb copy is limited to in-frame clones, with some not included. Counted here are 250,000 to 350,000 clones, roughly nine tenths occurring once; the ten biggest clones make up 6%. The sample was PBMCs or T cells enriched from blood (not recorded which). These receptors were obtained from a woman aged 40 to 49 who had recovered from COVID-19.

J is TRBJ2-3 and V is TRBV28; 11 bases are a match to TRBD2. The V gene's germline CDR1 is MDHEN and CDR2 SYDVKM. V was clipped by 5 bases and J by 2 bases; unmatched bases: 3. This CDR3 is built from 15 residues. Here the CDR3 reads CASSPLAGATDTQYF. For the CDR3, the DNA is TGTGCCAGCAGTCCACTAGCGGGAGCCACAGATACGCAGTATTTT.

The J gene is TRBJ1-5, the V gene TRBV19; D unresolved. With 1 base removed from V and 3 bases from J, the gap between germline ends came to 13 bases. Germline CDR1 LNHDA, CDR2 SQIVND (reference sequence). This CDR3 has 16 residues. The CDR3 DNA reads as TGTGCCAGTAGTATAGGTCCCAGGCGTCTCAATCAGCCCCAGCATTTT. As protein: CASSIGPRRLNQPQHF.

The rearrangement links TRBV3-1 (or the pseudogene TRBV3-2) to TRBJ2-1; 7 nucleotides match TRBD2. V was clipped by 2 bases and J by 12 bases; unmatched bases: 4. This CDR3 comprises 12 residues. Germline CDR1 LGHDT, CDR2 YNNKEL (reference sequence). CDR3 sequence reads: CASSQSREVQFF. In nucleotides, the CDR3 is TGTGCCAGCAGCCAATCTCGGGAGGTGCAGTTCTTC.

The CDR3 sequence is CATSDFPGGTRGYTF. The DNA for the CDR3 is TGTGCCACCAGTGATTTCCCTGGAGGAACTCGGGGCTACACCTTC. V usage is TRBV24-1 and J usage is TRBJ1-2; unclear D gene. V shed 1 base and J shed 8 bases, with 16 bases lying between them. The CDR3 spans 15 residues. Germline V lookup: CDR1 KGHDR, CDR2 SFDVKD.

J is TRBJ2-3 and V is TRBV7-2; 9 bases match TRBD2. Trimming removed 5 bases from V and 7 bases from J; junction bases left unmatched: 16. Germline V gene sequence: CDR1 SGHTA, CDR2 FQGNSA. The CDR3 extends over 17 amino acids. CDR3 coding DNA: TGTGCCAGCAGCGCCCCCGGGCGGATTAGCGGGAGTTATACGCAGTATTTT. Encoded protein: CASSAPGRISGSYTQYF.

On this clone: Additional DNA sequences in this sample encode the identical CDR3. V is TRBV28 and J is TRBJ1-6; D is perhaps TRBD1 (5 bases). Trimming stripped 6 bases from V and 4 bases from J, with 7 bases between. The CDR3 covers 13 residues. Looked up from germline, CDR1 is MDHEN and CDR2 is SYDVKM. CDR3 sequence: CASRQGYNSPLHF. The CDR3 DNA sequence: TGTGCCAGCAGGCAGGGATATAATTCACCCCTCCACTTT.

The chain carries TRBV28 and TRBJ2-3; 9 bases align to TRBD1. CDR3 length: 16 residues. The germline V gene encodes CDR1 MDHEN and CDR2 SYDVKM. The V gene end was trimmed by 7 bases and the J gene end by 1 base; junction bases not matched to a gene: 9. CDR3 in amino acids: CASTPDWDRGTDTQYF. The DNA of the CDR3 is TGTGCCAGCACCCCTGATTGGGACAGGGGCACAGATACGCAGTATTTT.

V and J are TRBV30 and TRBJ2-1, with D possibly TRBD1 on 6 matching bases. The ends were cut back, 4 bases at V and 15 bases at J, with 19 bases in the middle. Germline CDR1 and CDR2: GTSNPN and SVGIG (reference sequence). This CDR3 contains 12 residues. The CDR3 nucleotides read TGTGCCTGGACTCGGGACACCCCCACCCCGTTCTTC. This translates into CAWTRDTPTPFF.

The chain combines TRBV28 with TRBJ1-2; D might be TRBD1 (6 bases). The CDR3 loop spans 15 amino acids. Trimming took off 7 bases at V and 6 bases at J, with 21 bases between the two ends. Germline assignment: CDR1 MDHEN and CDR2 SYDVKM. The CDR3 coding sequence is TGTGCCAGCACCGAAGAGAGGGGGGGGCACGATGGCTACACCTTC. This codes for CASTEERGGHDGYTF.

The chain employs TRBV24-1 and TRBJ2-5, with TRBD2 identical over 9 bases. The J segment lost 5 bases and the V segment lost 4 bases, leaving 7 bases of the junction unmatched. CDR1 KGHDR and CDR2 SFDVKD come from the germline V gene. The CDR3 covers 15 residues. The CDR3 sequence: CATSEAAGGPETQYF. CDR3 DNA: TGTGCCACCAGTGAGGCTGCGGGAGGGCCCGAGACCCAGTACTTC.

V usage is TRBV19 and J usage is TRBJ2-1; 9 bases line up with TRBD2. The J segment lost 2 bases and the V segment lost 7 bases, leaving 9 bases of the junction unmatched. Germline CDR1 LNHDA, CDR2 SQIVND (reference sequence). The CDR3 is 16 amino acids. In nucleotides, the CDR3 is TGTGCCAGTAATCCTGTAGCGGGAGTGGCCTACAATGAGCAGTTCTTC. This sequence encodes CASNPVAGVAYNEQFF.

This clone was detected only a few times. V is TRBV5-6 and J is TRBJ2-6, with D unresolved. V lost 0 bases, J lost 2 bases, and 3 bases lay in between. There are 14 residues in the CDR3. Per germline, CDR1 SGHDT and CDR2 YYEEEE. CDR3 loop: CASSLVTGANVLTF. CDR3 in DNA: TGTGCCAGCAGCTTGGTAACTGGGGCCAACGTCCTGACTTTC. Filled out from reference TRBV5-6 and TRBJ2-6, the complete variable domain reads DAGVTQSPTHLIKTRGQQVTLRCSPKSGHDTVSWYQQALGQGPQFIFQYYEEEERQRGNFPDRFSGHQFPNYSSELNVNALLLGDSALYLCASSLVTGANVLTFGAGSRLTVL.

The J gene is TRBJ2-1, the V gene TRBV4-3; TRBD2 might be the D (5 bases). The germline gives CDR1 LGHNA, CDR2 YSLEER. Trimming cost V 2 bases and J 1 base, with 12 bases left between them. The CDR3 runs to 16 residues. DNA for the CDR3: TGCGCCAGCAGCCAACTAGGACTCCATTCCTACAATGAGCAGTTCTTC. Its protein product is CASSQLGLHSYNEQFF.

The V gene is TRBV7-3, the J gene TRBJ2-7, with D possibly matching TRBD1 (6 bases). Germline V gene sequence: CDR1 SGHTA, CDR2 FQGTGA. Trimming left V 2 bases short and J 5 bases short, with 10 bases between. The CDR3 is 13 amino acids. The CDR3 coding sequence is TGTGCCAGCAGCTTAGGGGACATGGACGAGCAGTACTTC. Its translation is CASSLGDMDEQYF. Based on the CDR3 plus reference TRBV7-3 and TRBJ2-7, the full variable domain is GAGVSQTPSNKVTEKGKYVELRCDPISGHTALYWYRQSLGQGPEFLIYFQGTGAADDSGLPNDRFFAVRPEGSVSTLKIQRTERGDSAVYLCASSLGDMDEQYFGPGTRLTVT.

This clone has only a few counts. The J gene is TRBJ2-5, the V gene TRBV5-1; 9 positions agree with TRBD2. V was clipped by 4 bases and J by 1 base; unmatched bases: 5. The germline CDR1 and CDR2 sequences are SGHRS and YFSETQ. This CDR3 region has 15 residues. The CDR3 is CASSTSAGGQETQYF. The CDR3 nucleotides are TGCGCCAGCAGCACATCAGCGGGGGGCCAAGAGACCCAGTACTTC.

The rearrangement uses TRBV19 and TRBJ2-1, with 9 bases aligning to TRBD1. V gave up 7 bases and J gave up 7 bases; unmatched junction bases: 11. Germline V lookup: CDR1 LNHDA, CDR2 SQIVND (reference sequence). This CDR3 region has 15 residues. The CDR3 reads CASKSGQGFSNEQFF. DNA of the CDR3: TGTGCCAGTAAAAGTGGACAGGGGTTTTCGAATGAGCAGTTCTTC.

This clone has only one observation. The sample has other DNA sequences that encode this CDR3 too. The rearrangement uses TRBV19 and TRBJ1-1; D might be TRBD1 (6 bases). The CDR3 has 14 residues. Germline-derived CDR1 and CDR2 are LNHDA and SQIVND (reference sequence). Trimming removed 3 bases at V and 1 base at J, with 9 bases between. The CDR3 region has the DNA TGTGCCAGTAGTATCCGGGGGGCGAACACTGAAGCTTTCTTT. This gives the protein CASSIRGANTEAFF.

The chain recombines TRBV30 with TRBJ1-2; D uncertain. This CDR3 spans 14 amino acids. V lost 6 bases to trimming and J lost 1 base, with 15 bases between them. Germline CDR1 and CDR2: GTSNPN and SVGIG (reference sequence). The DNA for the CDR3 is TGTGCCTGCCCTGGGGAGGCCTATAACTATGGCTACACCTTC. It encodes CACPGEAYNYGYTF. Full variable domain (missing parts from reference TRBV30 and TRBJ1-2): SQTIHQWPATLVQPVGSPLSLECTVEGTSNPNLYWYRQAAGRGLQLLFYSVGIGQISSEVPQNLSASRPQDRQFILSSKKLLLSDSGFYLCACPGEAYNYGYTFGSGTRLTVV.

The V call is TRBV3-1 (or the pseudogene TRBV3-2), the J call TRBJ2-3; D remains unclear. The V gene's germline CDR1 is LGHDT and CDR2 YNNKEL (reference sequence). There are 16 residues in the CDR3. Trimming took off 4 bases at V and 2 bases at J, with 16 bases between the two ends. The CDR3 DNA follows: TGTGCCAGCAGCCGAACATGGCGGTTCCCCACAGATACGCAGTATTTT. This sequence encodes CASSRTWRFPTDTQYF.

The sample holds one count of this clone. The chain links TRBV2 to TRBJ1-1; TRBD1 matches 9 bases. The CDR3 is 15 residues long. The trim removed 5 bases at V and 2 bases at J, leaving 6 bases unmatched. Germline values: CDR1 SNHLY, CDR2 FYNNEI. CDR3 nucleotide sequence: TGTGCCAGCAGTCAATACAGGGGGCAAAACACTGAAGCTTTCTTT. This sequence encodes CASSQYRGQNTEAFF.

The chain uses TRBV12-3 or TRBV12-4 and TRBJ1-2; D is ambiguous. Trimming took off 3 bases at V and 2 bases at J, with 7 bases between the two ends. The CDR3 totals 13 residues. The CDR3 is CASSFGVNYGYTF. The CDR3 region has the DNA TGTGCCAGCAGTTTCGGGGTGAACTATGGCTACACCTTC.

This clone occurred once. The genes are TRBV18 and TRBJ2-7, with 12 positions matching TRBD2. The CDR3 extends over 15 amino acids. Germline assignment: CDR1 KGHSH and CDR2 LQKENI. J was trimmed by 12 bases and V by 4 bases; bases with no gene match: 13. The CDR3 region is CASSHETSGSSERYF. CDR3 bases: TGTGCCAGCTCACACGAGACTAGCGGGAGTTCTGAGAGGTACTTC. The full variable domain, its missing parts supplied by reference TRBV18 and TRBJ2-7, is NAGVMQNPRHLVRRRGQEARLRCSPMKGHSHVYWYRQLPEEGLKFMVYLQKENIIDESGMPKERFSAEFPKEGPSILRIQQVVRGDSAAYFCASSHETSGSSERYFGPGTRLTVT.

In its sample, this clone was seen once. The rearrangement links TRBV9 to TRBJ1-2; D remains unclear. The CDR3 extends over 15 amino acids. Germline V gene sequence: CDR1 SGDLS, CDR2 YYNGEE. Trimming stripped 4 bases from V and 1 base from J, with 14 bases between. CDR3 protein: CASSPSVARNYGYTF. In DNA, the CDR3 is TGTGCCAGCAGCCCCTCGGTTGCACGTAACTATGGCTACACCTTC.

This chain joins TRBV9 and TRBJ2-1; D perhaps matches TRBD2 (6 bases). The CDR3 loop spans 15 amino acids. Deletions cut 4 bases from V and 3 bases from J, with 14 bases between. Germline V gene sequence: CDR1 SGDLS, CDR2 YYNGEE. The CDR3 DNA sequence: TGTGCCAGCAGCCCCCGACTAGGGAGCTACAATGAGCAGTTCTTC. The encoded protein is CASSPRLGSYNEQFF. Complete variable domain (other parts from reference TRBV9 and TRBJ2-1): DSGVTQTPKHLITATGQRVTLRCSPRSGDLSVYWYQQSLDQGLQFLIQYYNGEERAKGNILERFSAQQFPDLHSELNLSSLELGDSALYFCASSPRLGSYNEQFFGPGTRLTVL.

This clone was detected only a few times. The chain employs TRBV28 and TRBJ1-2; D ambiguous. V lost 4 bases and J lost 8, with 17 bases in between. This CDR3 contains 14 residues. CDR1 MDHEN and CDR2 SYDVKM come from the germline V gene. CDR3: CASSSFGGSGGYTF. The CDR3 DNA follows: TGTGCCAGCAGTTCCTTTGGTGGATCCGGGGGCTACACCTTC.

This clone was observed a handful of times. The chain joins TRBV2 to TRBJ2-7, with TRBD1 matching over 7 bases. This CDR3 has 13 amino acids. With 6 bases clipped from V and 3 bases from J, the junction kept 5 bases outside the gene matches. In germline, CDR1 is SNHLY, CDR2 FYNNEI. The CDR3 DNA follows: TGTGCCAGCAGACGGGACAGAGACTACGAGCAGTACTTC. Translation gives CASRRDRDYEQYF.

The CDR3 bases are TGTGCCAGCAGCTTGGGGTGGGCCCCCTACACTGAAGCTTTCTTT. Translating it yields CASSLGWAPYTEAFF. The chain recombines TRBV5-6 with TRBJ1-1; no definite D call. CDR3 length: 15 amino acids. CDR1 SGHDT and CDR2 YYEEEE come from the germline V gene. The V end was cut by 0 bases, the J end by 3 bases, with 12 bases between.

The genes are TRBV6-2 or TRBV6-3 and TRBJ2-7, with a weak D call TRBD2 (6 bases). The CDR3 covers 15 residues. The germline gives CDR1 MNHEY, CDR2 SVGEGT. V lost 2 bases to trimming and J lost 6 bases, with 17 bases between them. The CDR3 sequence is CASSYQTVGGSEQYF. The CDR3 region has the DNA TGTGCCAGCAGTTACCAGACAGTAGGAGGGAGCGAGCAGTACTTC.

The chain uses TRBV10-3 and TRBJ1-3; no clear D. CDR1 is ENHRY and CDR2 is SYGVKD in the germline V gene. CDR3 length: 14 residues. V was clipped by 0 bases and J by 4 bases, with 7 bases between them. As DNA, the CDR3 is TGTGCCATCAGTGAGTCCTCGAGGGGAAACACCATATATTTT. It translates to CAISESSRGNTIYF.

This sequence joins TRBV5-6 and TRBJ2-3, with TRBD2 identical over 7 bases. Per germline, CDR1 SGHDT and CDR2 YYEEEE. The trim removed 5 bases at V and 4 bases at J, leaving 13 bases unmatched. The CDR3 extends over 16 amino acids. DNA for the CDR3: TGTGCCAGCAGGCGATACGGGGGAGGGCCCGCAGATACGCAGTATTTT. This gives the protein CASRRYGGGPADTQYF.

The DNA for the CDR3 is TGTGCCAGCAGCTTAGTCTTCTCCGCCGGCAGGGAGACCCAGTACTTC. Its protein is CASSLVFSAGRETQYF. This rearrangement joins TRBV7-2 to TRBJ2-5; D ambiguous. CDR3 size: 16 residues. The V gene lost 1 base and the J gene lost 5 bases, with 17 bases spanning the gap. Germline loops: CDR1 SGHTA, CDR2 FQGNSA.